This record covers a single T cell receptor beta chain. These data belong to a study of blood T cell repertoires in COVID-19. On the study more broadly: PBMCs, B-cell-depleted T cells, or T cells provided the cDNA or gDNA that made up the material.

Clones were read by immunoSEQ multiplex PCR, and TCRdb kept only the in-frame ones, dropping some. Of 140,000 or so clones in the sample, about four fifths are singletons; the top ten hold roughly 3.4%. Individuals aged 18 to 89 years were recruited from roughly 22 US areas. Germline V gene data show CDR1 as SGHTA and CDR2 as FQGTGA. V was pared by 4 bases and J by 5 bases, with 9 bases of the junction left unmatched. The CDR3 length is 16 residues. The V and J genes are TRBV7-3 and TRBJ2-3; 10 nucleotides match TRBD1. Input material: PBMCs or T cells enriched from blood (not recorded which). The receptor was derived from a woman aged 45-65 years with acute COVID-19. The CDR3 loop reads CASSSRTGGGIDTQYF. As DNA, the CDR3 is TGTGCCAGCAGCTCCCGGACAGGGGGAGGGATAGATACGCAGTATTTT. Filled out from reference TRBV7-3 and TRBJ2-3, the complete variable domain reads GAGVSQTPSNKVTEKGKYVELRCDPISGHTALYWYRQSLGQGPEFLIYFQGTGAADDSGLPNDRFFAVRPEGSVSTLKIQRTERGDSAVYLCASSSRTGGGIDTQYFGPGTRLTVL.